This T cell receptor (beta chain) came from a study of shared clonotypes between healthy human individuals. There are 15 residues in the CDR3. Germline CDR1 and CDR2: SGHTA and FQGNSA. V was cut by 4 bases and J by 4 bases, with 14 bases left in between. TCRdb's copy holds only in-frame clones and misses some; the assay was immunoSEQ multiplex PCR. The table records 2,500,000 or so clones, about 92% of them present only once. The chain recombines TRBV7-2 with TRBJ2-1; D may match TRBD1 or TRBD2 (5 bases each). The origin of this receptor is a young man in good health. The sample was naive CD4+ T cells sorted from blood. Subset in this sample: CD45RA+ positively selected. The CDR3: CASSYRDPRYNEQFF. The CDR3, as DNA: TGTGCCAGCAGCTACCGGGACCCCCGATACAATGAGCAGTTCTTC. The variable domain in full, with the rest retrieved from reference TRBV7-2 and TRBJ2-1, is GAGVSQSPSNKVTEKGKDVELRCDPISGHTALYWYRQSLGQGLEFLIYFQGNSAPDKSGLPSDRFSAERTGGSVSTLTIQRTQQEDSAVYLCASSYRDPRYNEQFFGPGTRLTVL.